This record looks at one TCR beta chain sequence and its context. Its antigen is still unknown. In the PCR, 60 Vbeta and 13 Jbeta primers were used. Produced via immunoSEQ multiplex PCR; TCRdb's table is partial and in-frame only. The sample consists of about 35,000 clones, over 90% of them appearing once. The sample comes from a study of cytomegalovirus exposure and HLA in healthy donors. Donors in the study were healthy people who gave bone marrow. Notes on the study in general: Later on, a genetic analysis was performed. It linked a missense variant in DCLRE1C with V- and J-gene trimming of TCR beta. Analysis performed later found about 18,000 TCR beta sequences associated with HLA alleles at 0.05 false discovery rate.

The receptor was isolated from a woman aged 18 to 35 in good health and CMV-seronegative. Sequenced: PBMCs.

The CDR3 region has the DNA TGCGCCAGCAGCCTAGGACAGGGGGGAATATTTGAGCAGTTCTTC. This codes for CASSLGQGGIFEQFF. The V call is TRBV4-1, the J call TRBJ2-1; TRBD1 matches 10 bases. The V segment lost 4 bases and the J segment 9 bases; nucleotides outside the gene matches: 9. Germline CDR1 and CDR2: MGHRA and YSYEKL. The CDR3 has 15 residues.